This entry lists 22 T cell receptor beta chains sequenced from one sample in a study of blood T cell repertoires in COVID-19. Clones were read by immunoSEQ multiplex PCR, and TCRdb kept only the in-frame ones, dropping some. The profile shows hundreds of thousands of clones, roughly 89% of them singletons. The sequenced material came from peripheral blood. These receptors all come from a woman aged 30 to 39 with COVID-19, enrolled during active disease.

This chain connects TRBV2 to TRBJ1-4, with D perhaps matching TRBD1 (5 bases). V was clipped by 1 base and J by 7 bases, with 10 bases between them. Germline CDR1 and CDR2: SNHLY and FYNNEI. The CDR3 runs to 14 residues. In nucleotides, the CDR3 is TGTGCCAGCAGTGAAGACAGGTCTGGTGAAAAACTGTTTTTT. Translating gives CASSEDRSGEKLFF.

The genes are TRBV2 and TRBJ1-1; 9 positions agree with TRBD1. The V segment lost 1 base and the J segment 6 bases; nucleotides outside the gene matches: 6. There are 15 residues in the CDR3. Germline values: CDR1 SNHLY, CDR2 FYNNEI. CDR3 amino acids: CASSEGQGEVAEAFF. The CDR3 nucleotides are TGTGCCAGCAGTGAAGGACAGGGGGAGGTGGCTGAAGCTTTCTTT.

The chain uses TRBV5-1 and TRBJ2-6; 8 nucleotides align to TRBD1. The CDR3 totals 14 residues. The V segment lost 3 bases and the J segment 12 bases; nucleotides outside the gene matches: 8. Germline loops: CDR1 SGHRS, CDR2 YFSETQ. The CDR3 nucleotides are TGCGCCAGCAGCTGGAGACAGGGGCATAGCGTCCTGACTTTC. Protein: CASSWRQGHSVLTF.

The chain combines TRBV6-6 with TRBJ1-2; D is unclear. V was pared by 5 bases and J by 4 bases, with 11 bases between. The CDR3 is 13 residues long. Germline assignment: CDR1 MNHNY and CDR2 SVGAGI (reference sequence). In nucleotides, the CDR3 is TGTGCCAGCAGTCTCGACATTTTCTATGGCTACACCTTC. Translating gives CASSLDIFYGYTF.

This clone was seen more than once but under ten times. Other DNA sequences within the sample encode an identical CDR3. The chain couples TRBV28 to TRBJ2-2; 9 nucleotides agree with TRBD2. The CDR3 length is 15 residues. Trimming removed 5 bases from V and 12 bases from J; junction bases left unmatched: 13. Germline V gene sequence: CDR1 MDHEN, CDR2 SYDVKM. CDR3 in DNA: TGTGCCAGCAGTCTTGCGGGGGGGCTGCCGGCGCAGCTGTTTTTT. Encoded protein: CASSLAGGLPAQLFF.

This chain uses TRBV7-2 with TRBJ2-5; 7 positions match TRBD2. J lost 5 bases, V lost 3 bases, and 15 bases had no gene match. The CDR3 has 17 residues. The germline V gene has CDR1 SGHTA and CDR2 FQGNSA. CDR3 coding DNA: TGTGCCAGCAGCTTCCAGCAGGGAGGGGCTAGCAGGGAGACCCAGTACTTC. It encodes CASSFQQGGASRETQYF.

The genes are TRBV28 and TRBJ2-7; 7 nucleotides agree with TRBD1. The CDR3 contains 14 residues. V shed 3 bases, J shed 6 bases, and the junction held 8 bases outside the gene matches. In germline, CDR1 is MDHEN, CDR2 SYDVKM. In nucleotides, the CDR3 is TGTGCCAGCAGTTTGCCCGACAGGGATTTCGAGCAGTACTTC. As protein: CASSLPDRDFEQYF.

This chain connects TRBV23-1 to TRBJ2-2; 10 bases are shared with TRBD1. TRBV23-1 is annotated as an ORF whose role is uncertain. The V segment lost 8 bases and the J segment 6 bases; nucleotides outside the gene matches: 6. This CDR3 is built from 14 residues. This CDR3 reads CASVPGQGAGELFF. As DNA, the CDR3 is TGCGCCAGCGTCCCCGGACAGGGGGCCGGGGAGCTGTTTTTT.

The chain is built from TRBV10-3 and TRBJ2-5; 9 bases map to TRBD1. CDR1 is ENHRY and CDR2 is SYGVKD in the germline V gene. Losses at the gene ends were 3 bases for V and 4 bases for J; bases not matched to a gene: 15. This CDR3 has 18 residues. CDR3 sequence (DNA): TGTGCCATCAGTGATTTCTCCCGGGGACAGGGCCAGGGAGAGACCCAGTACTTC. Translation: CAISDFSRGQGQGETQYF.

The chain carries TRBV29-1 and TRBJ2-3; 10 nucleotides line up with TRBD1. Germline V gene data show CDR1 as SQVTM and CDR2 as ANQGSEA. The CDR3 has 13 amino acids. Trimming took 7 bases from V and 14 from J; bases not matched to a gene: 15. The CDR3 nucleotides read TGCAGCGCAGTGACAGGGGGCGCGACGAACTGGTATTTT. Amino acids: CSAVTGGATNWYF.

In the case of this clone: The sample holds other DNA sequences that translate to the same CDR3. The gene calls are TRBV2 and TRBJ1-1, with 10 nucleotides matching TRBD1. Germline-derived CDR1 and CDR2 are SNHLY and FYNNEI. The CDR3 runs 15 residues. V gave up 6 bases and J gave up 0 bases; unmatched junction bases: 4. CDR3 bases: TGTGCCAGCAGGGGACAGGGGAGTATGAACACTGAAGCTTTCTTT. This codes for CASRGQGSMNTEAFF. The variable domain in full, completed from reference TRBV2 and TRBJ1-1, reads EPEVTQTPSHQVTQMGQEVILRCVPISNHLYFYWYRQILGQKVEFLVSFYNNEISEKSEIFDDQFSVERPDGSNFTLKIRSTKLEDSAMYFCASRGQGSMNTEAFFGQGTRLTVV.

The sample holds many counts of this clone. CDR3 DNA: TGTGCCAGCAGCGATACAGGGTCGGATCAGCCCCAGCATTTT. It yields the protein CASSDTGSDQPQHF. The rearrangement joins TRBV6-6 to TRBJ1-5; possible D gene TRBD1, 6 bases. This CDR3 has 14 residues. CDR1 and CDR2 (germline): MNHNY, SVGAGI (reference sequence). V dropped 6 bases and J dropped 5 bases, with 14 bases sitting between them.

The chain has TRBV12-2 and TRBJ2-5; TRBD2 is the table's D call and was not checked against the DNA. TRBV12-2 is designated a pseudogene. This CDR3 region has 18 residues. The CDR3 protein is CASRLRLAGGQVQETQYF. CDR3 DNA: TGTGCAAGTCGCCTAAGACTAGCGGGGGGCCAGGTTCAAGAGACCCAGTACTTC.

This clone showed up many times. This chain joins TRBV5-1 and TRBJ1-2; D is unresolved. CDR3 length: 14 amino acids. Germline CDR1 SGHRS, CDR2 YFSETQ. V gave up 3 bases and J gave up 5 bases, with 14 bases separating them. The CDR3 bases are TGCGCCAGCAGCTCAACAGCCTCTCCGTATGGCTACACCTTC. Its protein product is CASSSTASPYGYTF.

In its sample, this clone was seen once. The chain joins TRBV19 to TRBJ2-2, with D possibly TRBD2 on 7 matching bases. The CDR3 runs to 15 residues. Germline assignment: CDR1 LNHDA and CDR2 SQIVND (reference sequence). Trimming left V 3 bases short and J 6 bases short, with 14 bases between. Here the CDR3 DNA reads TGTGCCAGTAGTATCGAAGGGGGGGTGCCCGGGGAGCTGTTTTTT. This encodes CASSIEGGVPGELFF.

The chain recombines TRBV28 with TRBJ2-7; 9 positions match TRBD1. With V trimmed by 6 bases and J by 0 bases, 3 bases remained unmatched. CDR3 length equals 14 residues. Germline loops: CDR1 MDHEN, CDR2 SYDVKM. CDR3 coding DNA: TGTGCCAGCAGGGGACAGGGTCGCTCCTACGAGCAGTACTTC. Its translation is CASRGQGRSYEQYF. Full variable domain (rest looked up from reference TRBV28 and TRBJ2-7): DVKVTQSSRYLVKRTGEKVFLECVQDMDHENMFWYRQDPGLGLRLIYFSYDVKMKEKGDIPEGYSVSREKKERFSLILESASTNQTSMYLCASRGQGRSYEQYFGPGTRLTVT.

About this clone itself: Other DNA sequences in the same sample also yield this CDR3. The chain links TRBV30 to TRBJ2-5, with D hard to call. Germline CDR1 and CDR2: GTSNPN and SVGIG (reference sequence). This CDR3 has 11 amino acids. The ends were cut back, 0 bases at V and 5 bases at J, with 4 bases in the middle. The CDR3 loop reads CAWSVLETQYF. CDR3 bases: TGTGCCTGGAGTGTCCTCGAGACCCAGTACTTC.

This chain links TRBV12-3 or TRBV12-4 with TRBJ1-5, with 9 bases fitting TRBD1. V was pared by 4 bases and J by 5 bases, with 0 bases of the junction left unmatched. The CDR3 covers 13 residues. The CDR3 DNA is TGTGCCAGCAGTTGGACAGGGGATCAGCCCCAGCATTTT. Encoded protein: CASSWTGDQPQHF.

V gene TRBV14 combines with J gene TRBJ1-1; D unresolved. The CDR3 contains 16 residues. CDR1 and CDR2 from the germline V gene are SGHDN and FVKESK. The germline V and J ends were trimmed by 0 bases and 4 bases, with 15 bases remaining between them. The CDR3 DNA reads TGTGCCAGCAGCCAAGACTGGGGAGATGTTGGCACTGAAGCTTTCTTT. Translated, it gives CASSQDWGDVGTEAFF.

This clone was observed once. The V and J genes are TRBV9 and TRBJ2-5; TRBD2 matches at 7 bases. The V gene's germline CDR1 is SGDLS and CDR2 YYNGEE. The V segment lost 7 bases and the J segment 2 bases; nucleotides outside the gene matches: 11. This CDR3 has 15 amino acids. The CDR3 DNA is TGTGCCAGCCAGCCCGGGACTATAAGACAAGAGACCCAGTACTTC. The encoded protein is CASQPGTIRQETQYF.

The chain recombines TRBV11-2 with TRBJ1-1, with 7 nucleotides matching TRBD1. From germline, CDR1 is SGHAT and CDR2 FQNNGV. V shed 1 base, J shed 4 bases, and the junction held 3 bases outside the gene matches. The CDR3 consists of 14 residues. The CDR3 loop is CASSLGPGGTEAFF. In DNA, the CDR3 is TGTGCCAGCAGCTTAGGGCCAGGGGGCACTGAAGCTTTCTTT.

V and J are TRBV9 and TRBJ1-2; TRBD1 matches at 8 bases. V lost 0 bases to trimming and J lost 8 bases; unmatched junction nucleotides: 3. Germline V gene lookup returns CDR1 SGDLS and CDR2 YYNGEE. The CDR3 consists of 13 residues. CDR3 in DNA: TGTGCCAGCAGCGTAGCAGACAGGGGCGGCTACACCTTC. It yields the protein CASSVADRGGYTF.